These 15 T cell receptor beta chains were sequenced from one sample in a study of OX40 agonist ivuxolimab in advanced cancers. The repertoire was sequenced with immunoSEQ multiplex PCR; TCRdb's copy has only in-frame clones and lacks some. The data show 95,000 to 150,000 clones, with over 85% seen just once and over 0.15% held by the top ten. Sequenced here: CD4+ or CD8+ T cells sorted from blood, sampled in a trial of the OX40 agonist ivuxolimab. These receptors all come from an adult with an advanced solid tumor such as melanoma, head and neck, liver or kidney cancer.

The rearrangement uses TRBV19 and TRBJ2-7, with D possibly TRBD1 on 6 matching bases. From germline, CDR1 is LNHDA and CDR2 SQIVND (reference sequence). There are 18 residues in the CDR3. The germline V and J ends were trimmed by 1 base and 2 bases, with 21 bases remaining between them. The CDR3 loop reads CASSIGQRPDSITYEQYF. CDR3 DNA sequence: TGTGCCAGTAGTATAGGGCAACGTCCGGACAGTATTACCTACGAGCAGTACTTC.

This chain joins TRBV9 and TRBJ2-7; D may correspond to TRBD1 or TRBD2 (5 bases each). The germline V gene has CDR1 SGDLS and CDR2 YYNGEE. The V gene lost 4 bases and the J gene lost 7 bases, with 18 bases spanning the gap. This CDR3 is built from 14 residues. The CDR3 here is CASSPRRDGREQYF. In DNA, the CDR3 is TGTGCCAGCAGCCCCCGACGGGACGGCCGAGAGCAGTACTTC.

The rearrangement joins TRBV7-3 to TRBJ2-7, with D possibly matching TRBD2 (5 bases). With 0 bases removed from V and 7 bases from J, the gap between germline ends came to 13 bases. The germline V gene has CDR1 SGHTA and CDR2 FQGTGA. The CDR3 length is 14 residues. CDR3 sequence (DNA): TGTGCCAGCAGCTTAACGGGCGGAGGTTCGGAGCAGTACTTC. Protein sequence: CASSLTGGGSEQYF.

The chain combines TRBV9 with TRBJ1-5; possibly TRBD1 for D (5 bases). Trimming pared 3 bases from V and 4 bases from J, leaving 8 bases between. CDR1 is SGDLS, CDR2 YYNGEE, per germline. The CDR3 has 13 amino acids. CDR3 DNA: TGTGCCAGCAGCGCAGGGATGAATCAGCCCCAGCATTTT. Encoded protein: CASSAGMNQPQHF.

The genes are TRBV9 and TRBJ2-7; 13 positions agree with TRBD2. The CDR3 contains 15 residues. In germline, CDR1 is SGDLS, CDR2 YYNGEE. Trimming removed 0 bases from V and 6 bases from J; junction bases left unmatched: 3. The CDR3 DNA is TGTGCCAGCAGCGTAGCTGGACTAGCGGGAGTCGAGCAGTACTTC. Translating gives CASSVAGLAGVEQYF.

The chain is built from TRBV11-3 and TRBJ2-2; D is perhaps TRBD2 (6 bases). Per the germline V gene, CDR1 is SGHNT and CDR2 is YENEEA. V lost 5 bases and J lost 3, with 10 bases in between. This CDR3 has 14 amino acids. As DNA, the CDR3 is TGTGCCAGCAGCCTCGGCGGGGACACCGGGGAGCTGTTTTTT. Translated, it gives CASSLGGDTGELFF.

The rearrangement links TRBV9 to TRBJ1-4; TRBD1 agrees at 7 bases. Unmatched junction bases numbered 2, after V lost 4 bases and J lost 2 bases. This CDR3 is 14 amino acids long. In germline, CDR1 is SGDLS, CDR2 YYNGEE. CDR3 DNA: TGTGCCAGCAGCCCGGGACAGACTAATGAAAAACTGTTTTTT. Its translation: CASSPGQTNEKLFF. The whole variable domain, remainder taken from reference TRBV9 and TRBJ1-4, is DSGVTQTPKHLITATGQRVTLRCSPRSGDLSVYWYQQSLDQGLQFLIQYYNGEERAKGNILERFSAQQFPDLHSELNLSSLELGDSALYFCASSPGQTNEKLFFGSGTQLSVL.

The genes are TRBV4-1 and TRBJ2-4, with 10 bases matching TRBD1. This CDR3 spans 18 amino acids. V shed 5 bases and J 2 bases; nucleotides not matched to a gene: 12. The germline V gene encodes CDR1 MGHRA and CDR2 YSYEKL. The CDR3 loop is CASSWTGGRETTKNIQYF. Here the CDR3 DNA reads TGCGCCAGCAGCTGGACAGGGGGGCGCGAGACAACCAAAAACATTCAGTACTTC.

V usage is TRBV5-1 and J usage is TRBJ2-7; TRBD1 matches 7 bases. There are 13 residues in the CDR3. Germline CDR1 is SGHRS and CDR2 is YFSETQ. The junction had 3 bases not matched to a gene; V was cut back by 4 bases and J by 2 bases. CDR3 DNA sequence: TGCGCCAGCAGCCACGGGACAGCCTACGAGCAGTACTTC. The encoded protein is CASSHGTAYEQYF.

This chain uses TRBV7-2 with TRBJ2-1; TRBD2 matches at 12 bases. Germline CDR1 is SGHTA and CDR2 is FQGNSA. The CDR3 loop spans 16 amino acids. V lost 5 bases and J lost 6; bases outside the gene matches: 8. The CDR3: CASSEELAGGGNEQFF. DNA of the CDR3: TGTGCCAGCAGCGAAGAACTAGCGGGAGGTGGCAATGAGCAGTTCTTC.

The rearrangement uses TRBV7-9 and TRBJ2-7; no clear D. The germline V gene encodes CDR1 SEHNR and CDR2 FQNEAQ (reference sequence). The CDR3 spans 14 residues. V was cut by 8 bases and J by 0 bases, with 14 bases left in between. The CDR3 region has the DNA TGTGCCAGCCGGAAGATTGACGGCTCCTACGAGCAGTACTTC. It is translated as CASRKIDGSYEQYF.

The chain links TRBV9 to TRBJ2-7; 11 bases align to TRBD2. The V segment lost 0 bases and the J segment 4 bases; nucleotides outside the gene matches: 6. CDR1 is SGDLS, CDR2 YYNGEE, per germline. The CDR3 spans 16 residues. CDR3: CASSVDLGLAVYEQYF. CDR3 in DNA: TGTGCCAGCAGCGTAGACCTGGGACTAGCGGTTTACGAGCAGTACTTC.

J is TRBJ1-5 and V is TRBV6-6, with 9 bases fitting TRBD1. CDR1 is MNHNY and CDR2 is SVGAGI in the germline V gene (reference sequence). V was clipped by 2 bases and J by 5 bases; unmatched bases: 1. This CDR3 comprises 14 residues. Here the CDR3 reads CASSYRDRDQPQHF. The CDR3 DNA sequence: TGTGCCAGCAGTTACCGGGACAGGGATCAGCCCCAGCATTTT.

The genes are TRBV21-1 and TRBJ1-5; the D segment call TRBD1 is taken from the table without a DNA check. TRBV21-1 is designated a pseudogene. The CDR3 has 12 amino acids. CDR3 in DNA: TGTGCCAAGGGGTGTAGAGGTCAGCCCCAGCATTTT. As protein: CAKGCRGQPQHF.

The chain links TRBV6-5 to TRBJ1-2; no reliable D call. The CDR3 is made up of 12 amino acids. V lost 7 bases, J lost 6 bases, and 12 bases lay in between. Germline CDR1 MNHEY, CDR2 SVGAGI. CDR3 sequence reads: CASTTGFHGYTF. CDR3 nucleotides: TGTGCCAGCACCACCGGGTTCCATGGCTACACCTTC.